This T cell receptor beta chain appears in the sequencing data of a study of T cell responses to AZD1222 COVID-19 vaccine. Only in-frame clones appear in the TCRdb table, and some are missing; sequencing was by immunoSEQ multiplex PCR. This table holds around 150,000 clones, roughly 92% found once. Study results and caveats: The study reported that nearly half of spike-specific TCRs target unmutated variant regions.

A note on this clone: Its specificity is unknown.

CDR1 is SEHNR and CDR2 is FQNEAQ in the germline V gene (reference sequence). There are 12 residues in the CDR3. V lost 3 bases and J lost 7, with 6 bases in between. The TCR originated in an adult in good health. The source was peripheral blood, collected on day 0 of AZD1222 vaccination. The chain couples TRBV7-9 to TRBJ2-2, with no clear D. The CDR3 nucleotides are TGTGCCAGCAGCTTCTTGGGCGGGGAGCTGTTTTTT. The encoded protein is CASSFLGGELFF.